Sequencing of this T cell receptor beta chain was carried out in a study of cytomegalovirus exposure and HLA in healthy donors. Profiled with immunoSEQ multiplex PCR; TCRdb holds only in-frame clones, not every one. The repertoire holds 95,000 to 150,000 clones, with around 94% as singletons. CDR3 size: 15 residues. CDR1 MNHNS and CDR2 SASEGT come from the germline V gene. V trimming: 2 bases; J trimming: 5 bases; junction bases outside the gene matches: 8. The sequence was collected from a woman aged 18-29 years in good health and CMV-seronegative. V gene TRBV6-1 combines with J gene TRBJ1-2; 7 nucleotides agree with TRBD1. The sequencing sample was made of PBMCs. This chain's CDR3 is CASSESYLQGYGYTF. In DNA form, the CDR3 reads TGTGCCAGCAGTGAAAGTTATTTACAGGGGTATGGCTACACCTTC.